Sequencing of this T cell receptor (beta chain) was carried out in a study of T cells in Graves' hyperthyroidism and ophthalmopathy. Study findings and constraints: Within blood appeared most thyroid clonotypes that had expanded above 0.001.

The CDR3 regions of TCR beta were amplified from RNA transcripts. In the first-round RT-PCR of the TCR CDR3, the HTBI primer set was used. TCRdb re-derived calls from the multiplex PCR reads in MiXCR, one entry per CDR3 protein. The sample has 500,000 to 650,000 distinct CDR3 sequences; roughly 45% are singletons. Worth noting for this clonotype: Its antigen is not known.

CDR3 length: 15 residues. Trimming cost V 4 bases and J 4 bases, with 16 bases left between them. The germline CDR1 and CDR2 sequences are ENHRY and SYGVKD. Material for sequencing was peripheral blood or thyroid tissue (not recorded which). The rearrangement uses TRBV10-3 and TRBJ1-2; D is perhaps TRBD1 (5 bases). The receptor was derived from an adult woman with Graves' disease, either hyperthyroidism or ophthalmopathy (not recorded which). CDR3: CAISASGGNLYGYTF. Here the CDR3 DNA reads TGTGCCATCAGTGCATCGGGGGGGAATCTCTATGGCTACACCTTC.